Listed here are 5 T cell receptor beta chains from one sample, sequenced in a study of OX40 agonist ivuxolimab in advanced cancers. Repertoires were generated with immunoSEQ multiplex PCR, while TCRdb's copy carries only in-frame clones and drops some. This sample carries about 36,000 clones, about 88% of them seen once, and the ten largest clones take less than 5%. This specimen consisted of CD4+ or CD8+ T cells sorted from blood, obtained in a trial of the OX40 agonist ivuxolimab. The receptor set was obtained from an adult with an advanced solid tumor such as melanoma, head and neck, liver or kidney cancer.

The chain recombines TRBV19 with TRBJ2-4; D is uncertain. Between the trimmed V and J ends, which lost 4 bases and 6 bases, there was a span of 13 bases. The CDR3 contains 14 residues. Germline V lookup: CDR1 LNHDA, CDR2 SQIVND (reference sequence). The CDR3 DNA follows: TGTGCCAGTAGTACCACCCGGCAAATAAACATTCAGTACTTC. Its protein is CASSTTRQINIQYF.

V usage is TRBV11-2 and J usage is TRBJ2-1; 10 bases fit TRBD2. Germline CDR1 and CDR2: SGHAT and FQNNGV. The CDR3 sequence is 18 residues long. With V trimmed by 5 bases and J by 0 bases, 10 bases remained unmatched. The CDR3 sequence is CASSPTLLAGRSYNEQFF. DNA for the CDR3: TGTGCCAGCAGCCCAACTTTACTAGCGGGGCGCTCCTACAATGAGCAGTTCTTC.

This clone was detected a few times. This chain uses TRBV5-8 with TRBJ1-1; D remains unclear. Germline CDR1 and CDR2: SGHTS and YDEGEE. The V end was cut by 7 bases, the J end by 8 bases, with 15 bases between. The CDR3 extends over 12 amino acids. The CDR3 DNA sequence: TGTGCCAGCGCTCGGACCCAACGGGAAGCTTTCTTT. This encodes CASARTQREAFF.

In DNA, the CDR3 is TGTGCCATCAACCCTAGCGGGAGTTCCTACAATGAGCAGTTCTTC. It yields the protein CAINPSGSSYNEQFF. The chain combines TRBV10-3 with TRBJ2-1; TRBD2 aligns across 10 bases. The CDR3 runs to 15 residues. Germline V gene lookup returns CDR1 ENHRY and CDR2 SYGVKD. Unmatched junction bases numbered 4, after V lost 7 bases and J lost 1 base.

V gene TRBV10-2 combines with J gene TRBJ2-7; TRBD1 matches at 9 bases. The CDR3 loop spans 15 amino acids. V lost 6 bases, J lost 1 base, and 7 bases stayed unmatched. Germline CDR1 and CDR2: WSHSY and SAAADI. The CDR3 spells CASRTGTGKSYEQYF. CDR3 nucleotides: TGCGCCAGCAGGACCGGGACAGGGAAGTCCTACGAGCAGTACTTC.